This T cell receptor (beta chain) came from a study of blood T cells in healthy people across ages. CDR3 length: 15 residues. With 0 bases removed from V and 5 bases from J, the gap between germline ends came to 11 bases. Per germline, CDR1 SEHNR and CDR2 FQNEAQ (reference sequence). For the second PCR, which ran for about 7 to 11 cycles, a sample-barcoded 5' primer and a J-beta primer mix were used. TCRdb fed the 5' RACE reads into MiXCR, producing one record per CDR3 protein. The data show 1.6 million or so distinct CDR3 sequences, with about 32% seen just once and 11% held by the top ten. This clonotype was found a few times.

The receptor was isolated from a woman aged 25 to 39 in good health. Sample: blood. The chain links TRBV7-9 to TRBJ2-1, with a weak D call TRBD1 (6 bases). In DNA, the CDR3 is TGTGCCAGCAGCTTAGCGTGGGGGACAAACAATGAGCAGTTCTTC. This sequence encodes CASSLAWGTNNEQFF.